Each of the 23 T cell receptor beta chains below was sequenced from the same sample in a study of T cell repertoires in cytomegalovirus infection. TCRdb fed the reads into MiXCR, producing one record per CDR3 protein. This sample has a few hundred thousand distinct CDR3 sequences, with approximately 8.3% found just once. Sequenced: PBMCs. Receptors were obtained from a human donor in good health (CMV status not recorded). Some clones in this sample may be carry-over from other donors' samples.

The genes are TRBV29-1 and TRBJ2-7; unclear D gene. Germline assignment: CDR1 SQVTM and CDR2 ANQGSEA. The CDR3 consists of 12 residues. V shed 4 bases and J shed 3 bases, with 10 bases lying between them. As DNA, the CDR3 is TGCAGCGTTGTTGTAGCCTACTACGAGCAGTACTTC. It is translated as CSVVVAYYEQYF.

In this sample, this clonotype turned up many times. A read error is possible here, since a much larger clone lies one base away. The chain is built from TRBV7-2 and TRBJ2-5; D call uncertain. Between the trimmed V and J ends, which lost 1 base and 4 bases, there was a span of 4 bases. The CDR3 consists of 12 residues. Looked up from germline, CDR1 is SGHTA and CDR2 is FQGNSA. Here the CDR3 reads CASSLGVETQYF. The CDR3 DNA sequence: TGTGCCAGCAGCTTAGGGGTAGAGACCCAGTACTTC.

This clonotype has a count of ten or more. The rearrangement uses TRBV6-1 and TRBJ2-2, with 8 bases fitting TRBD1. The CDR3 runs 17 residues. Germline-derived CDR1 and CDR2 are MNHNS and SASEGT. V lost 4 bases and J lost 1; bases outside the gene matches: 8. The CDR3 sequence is CASSVGRGPLNTGELFF. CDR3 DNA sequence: TGTGCCAGCAGTGTGGGCAGGGGGCCCTTGAACACCGGGGAGCTGTTTTTT.

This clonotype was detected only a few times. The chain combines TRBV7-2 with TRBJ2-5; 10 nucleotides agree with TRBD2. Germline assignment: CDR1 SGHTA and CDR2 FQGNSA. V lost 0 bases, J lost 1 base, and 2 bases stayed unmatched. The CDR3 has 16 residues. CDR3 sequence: CASSLASSGGQETQYF. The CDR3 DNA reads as TGTGCCAGCAGCTTAGCGTCTAGCGGGGGCCAAGAGACCCAGTACTTC. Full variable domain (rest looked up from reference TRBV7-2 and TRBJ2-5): GAGVSQSPSNKVTEKGKDVELRCDPISGHTALYWYRQSLGQGLEFLIYFQGNSAPDKSGLPSDRFSAERTGGSVSTLTIQRTQQEDSAVYLCASSLASSGGQETQYFGPGTRLLVL.

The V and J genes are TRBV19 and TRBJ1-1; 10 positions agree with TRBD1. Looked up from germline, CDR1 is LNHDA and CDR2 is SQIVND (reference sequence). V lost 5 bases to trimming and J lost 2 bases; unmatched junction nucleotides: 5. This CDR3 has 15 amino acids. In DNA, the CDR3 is TGTGCCAGTAGTTCCAGGACAGGGGGAAACACTGAAGCTTTCTTT. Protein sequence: CASSSRTGGNTEAFF.

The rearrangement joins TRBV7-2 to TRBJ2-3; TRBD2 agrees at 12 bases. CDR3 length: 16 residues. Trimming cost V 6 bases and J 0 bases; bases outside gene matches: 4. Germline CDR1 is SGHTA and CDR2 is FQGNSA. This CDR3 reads CASRPSGGDSTDTQYF. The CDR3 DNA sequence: TGTGCCAGCAGACCTAGCGGGGGGGACAGCACAGATACGCAGTATTTT.

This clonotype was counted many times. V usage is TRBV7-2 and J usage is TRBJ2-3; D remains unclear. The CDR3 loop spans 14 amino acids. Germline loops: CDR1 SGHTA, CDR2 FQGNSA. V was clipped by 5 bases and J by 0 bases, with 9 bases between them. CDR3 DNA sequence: TGTGCCAGCAGCCCCGACCTTAGCACAGATACGCAGTATTTT. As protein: CASSPDLSTDTQYF.

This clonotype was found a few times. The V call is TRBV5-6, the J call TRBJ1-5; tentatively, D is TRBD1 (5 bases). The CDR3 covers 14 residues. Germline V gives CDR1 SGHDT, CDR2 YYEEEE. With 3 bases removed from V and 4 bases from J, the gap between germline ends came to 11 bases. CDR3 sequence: CASSSGIGNQPQHF. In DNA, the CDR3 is TGTGCCAGCAGCTCAGGGATTGGGAATCAGCCCCAGCATTTT.

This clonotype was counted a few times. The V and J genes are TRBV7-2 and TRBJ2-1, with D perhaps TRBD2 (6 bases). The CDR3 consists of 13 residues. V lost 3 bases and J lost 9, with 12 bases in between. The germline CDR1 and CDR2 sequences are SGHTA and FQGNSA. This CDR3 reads CASSFGRGGEQFF. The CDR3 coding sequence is TGTGCCAGCAGCTTTGGGCGGGGAGGTGAGCAGTTCTTC.

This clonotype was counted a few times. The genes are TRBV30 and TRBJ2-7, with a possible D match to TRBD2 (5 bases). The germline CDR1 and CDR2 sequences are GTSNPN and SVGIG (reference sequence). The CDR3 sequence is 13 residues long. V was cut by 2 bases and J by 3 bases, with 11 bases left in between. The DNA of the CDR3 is TGTGCCTGGAGTCATGGAGGACGCTACGAGCAGTACTTC. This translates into CAWSHGGRYEQYF.

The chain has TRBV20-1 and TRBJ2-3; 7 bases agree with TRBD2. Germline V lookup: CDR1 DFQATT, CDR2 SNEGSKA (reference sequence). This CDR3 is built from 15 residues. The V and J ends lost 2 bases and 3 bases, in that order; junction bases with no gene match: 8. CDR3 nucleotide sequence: TGCAGTGCTAGAATCCCGGGACTAAGGACAGATACGCAGTATTTT. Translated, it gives CSARIPGLRTDTQYF.

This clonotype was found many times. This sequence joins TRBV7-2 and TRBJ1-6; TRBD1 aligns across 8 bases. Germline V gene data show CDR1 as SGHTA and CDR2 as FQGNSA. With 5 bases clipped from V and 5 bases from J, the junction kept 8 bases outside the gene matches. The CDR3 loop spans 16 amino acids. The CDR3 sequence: CASSPDRASHNSPLHF. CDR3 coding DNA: TGTGCCAGCAGCCCGGACAGGGCGTCCCATAATTCACCCCTCCACTTT.

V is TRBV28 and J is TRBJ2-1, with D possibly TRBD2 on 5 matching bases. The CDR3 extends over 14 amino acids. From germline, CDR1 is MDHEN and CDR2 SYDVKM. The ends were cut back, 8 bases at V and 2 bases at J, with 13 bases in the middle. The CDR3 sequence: CASGEGETYNEQFF. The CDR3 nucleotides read TGTGCCAGCGGTGAGGGTGAGACCTACAATGAGCAGTTCTTC. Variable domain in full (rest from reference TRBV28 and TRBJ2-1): DVKVTQSSRYLVKRTGEKVFLECVQDMDHENMFWYRQDPGLGLRLIYFSYDVKMKEKGDIPEGYSVSREKKERFSLILESASTNQTSMYLCASGEGETYNEQFFGPGTRLTVL.

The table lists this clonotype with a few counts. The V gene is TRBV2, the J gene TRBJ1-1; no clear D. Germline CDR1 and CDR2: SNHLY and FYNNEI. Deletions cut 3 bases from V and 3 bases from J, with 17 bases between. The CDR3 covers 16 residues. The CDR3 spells CASSDTKRVGDTEAFF. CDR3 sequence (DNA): TGTGCCAGCAGTGATACGAAAAGGGTGGGAGACACTGAAGCTTTCTTT.

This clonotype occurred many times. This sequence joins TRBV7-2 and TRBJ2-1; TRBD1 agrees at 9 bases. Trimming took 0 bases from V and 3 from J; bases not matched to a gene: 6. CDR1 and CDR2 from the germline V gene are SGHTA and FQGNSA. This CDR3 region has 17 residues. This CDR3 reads CASSLAAGTGRYNEQFF. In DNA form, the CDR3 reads TGTGCCAGCAGCTTAGCCGCCGGGACAGGGCGCTACAATGAGCAGTTCTTC.

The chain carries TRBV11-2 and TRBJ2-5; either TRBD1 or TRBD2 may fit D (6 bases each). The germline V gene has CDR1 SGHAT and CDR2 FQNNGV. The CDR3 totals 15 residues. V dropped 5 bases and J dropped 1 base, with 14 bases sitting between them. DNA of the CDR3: TGTGCCAGCAGCCGGAGGGGGGATACCCAAGAGACCCAGTACTTC. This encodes CASSRRGDTQETQYF.

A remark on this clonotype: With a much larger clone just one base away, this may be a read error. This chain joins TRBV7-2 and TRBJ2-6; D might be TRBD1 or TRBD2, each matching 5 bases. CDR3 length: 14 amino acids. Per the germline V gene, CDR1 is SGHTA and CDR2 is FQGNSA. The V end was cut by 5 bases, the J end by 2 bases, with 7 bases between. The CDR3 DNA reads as TGTGCCAGCAGCCGGGACCCTGGGGCCAACGTCCTGACTTTC. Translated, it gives CASSRDPGANVLTF.

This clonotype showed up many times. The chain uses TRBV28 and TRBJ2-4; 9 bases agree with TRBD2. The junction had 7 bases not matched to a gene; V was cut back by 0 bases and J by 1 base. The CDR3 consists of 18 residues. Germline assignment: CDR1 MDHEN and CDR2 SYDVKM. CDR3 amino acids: CASSLWGLAPTAKNIQYF. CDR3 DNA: TGTGCCAGCAGTTTATGGGGACTAGCTCCCACGGCCAAAAACATTCAGTACTTC.

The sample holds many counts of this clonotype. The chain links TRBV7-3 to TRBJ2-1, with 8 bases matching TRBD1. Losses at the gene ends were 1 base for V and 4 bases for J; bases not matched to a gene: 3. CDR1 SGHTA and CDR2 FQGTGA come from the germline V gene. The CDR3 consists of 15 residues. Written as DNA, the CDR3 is TGTGCCAGCAGCTTAAAGGGGGACAGGTACAATGAGCAGTTCTTC. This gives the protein CASSLKGDRYNEQFF.

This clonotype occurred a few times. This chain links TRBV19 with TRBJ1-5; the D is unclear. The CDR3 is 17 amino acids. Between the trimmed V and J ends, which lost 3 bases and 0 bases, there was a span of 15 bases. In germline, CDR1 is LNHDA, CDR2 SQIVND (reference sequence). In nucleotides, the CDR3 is TGTGCCAGTAGTATTGAGGGAACGGACTATAGCAATCAGCCCCAGCATTTT. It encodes CASSIEGTDYSNQPQHF. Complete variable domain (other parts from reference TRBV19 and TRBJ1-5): DGGITQSPKYLFRKEGQNVTLSCEQNLNHDAMYWYRQDPGQGLRLIYYSQIVNDFQKGDIAEGYSVSREKKESFPLTVTSAQKNPTAFYLCASSIEGTDYSNQPQHFGDGTRLSIL.

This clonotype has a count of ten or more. In DNA form, the CDR3 reads TGTGCCAGCAGTTTAGTCCAGGGGGGCTATCGGCCCCAGCATTTT. Amino acids: CASSLVQGGYRPQHF. The genes are TRBV28 and TRBJ1-5, with TRBD1 matching over 7 bases. V lost 2 bases and J lost 9; bases outside the gene matches: 10. The CDR3 spans 15 residues. Germline lookup yields CDR1 MDHEN and CDR2 SYDVKM.

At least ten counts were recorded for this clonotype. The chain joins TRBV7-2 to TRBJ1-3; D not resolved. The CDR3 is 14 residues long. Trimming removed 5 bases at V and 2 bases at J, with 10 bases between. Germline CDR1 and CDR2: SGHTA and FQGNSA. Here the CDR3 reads CASSPQAAGNTIYF. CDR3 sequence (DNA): TGTGCCAGCAGCCCTCAGGCTGCTGGAAACACCATATATTTT.

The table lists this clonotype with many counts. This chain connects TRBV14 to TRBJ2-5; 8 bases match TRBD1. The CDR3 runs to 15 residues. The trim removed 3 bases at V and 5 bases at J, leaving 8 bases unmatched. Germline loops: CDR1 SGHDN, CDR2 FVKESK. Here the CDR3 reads CASSQRGQERETQYF. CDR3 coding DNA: TGTGCCAGCAGCCAGAGGGGACAGGAGAGGGAGACCCAGTACTTC.